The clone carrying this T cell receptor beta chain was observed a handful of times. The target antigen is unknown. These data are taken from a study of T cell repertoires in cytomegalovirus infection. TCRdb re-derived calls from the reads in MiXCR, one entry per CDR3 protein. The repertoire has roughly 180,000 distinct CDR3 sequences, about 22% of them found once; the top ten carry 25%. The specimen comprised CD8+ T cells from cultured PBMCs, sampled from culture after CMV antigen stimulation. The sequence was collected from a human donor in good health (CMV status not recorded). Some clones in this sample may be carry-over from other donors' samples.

The CDR3 bases are TGTGCCAGTAGTCGGACGGAAAGCAATCAGCCCCAGCATTTT. Its translation is CASSRTESNQPQHF. The chain is built from TRBV19 and TRBJ1-5; no clear D. From germline, CDR1 is LNHDA and CDR2 SQIVND (reference sequence). Deletions cut 5 bases from V and 1 base from J, with 9 bases between. The CDR3 runs to 14 residues. Together with reference TRBV19 and TRBJ1-5, the CDR3 gives the full variable domain: DGGITQSPKYLFRKEGQNVTLSCEQNLNHDAMYWYRQDPGQGLRLIYYSQIVNDFQKGDIAEGYSVSREKKESFPLTVTSAQKNPTAFYLCASSRTESNQPQHFGDGTRLSIL.